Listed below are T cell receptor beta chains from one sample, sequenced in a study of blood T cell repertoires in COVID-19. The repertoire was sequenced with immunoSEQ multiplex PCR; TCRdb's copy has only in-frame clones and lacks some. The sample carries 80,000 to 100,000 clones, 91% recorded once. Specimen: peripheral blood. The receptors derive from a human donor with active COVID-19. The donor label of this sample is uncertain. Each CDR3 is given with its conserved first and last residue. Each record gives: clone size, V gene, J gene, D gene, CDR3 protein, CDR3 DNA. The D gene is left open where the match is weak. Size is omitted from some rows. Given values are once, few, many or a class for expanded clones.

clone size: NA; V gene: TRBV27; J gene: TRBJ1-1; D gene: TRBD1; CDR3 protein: CASSDRGGNTEAFF; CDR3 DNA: TGTGCCAGCAGCGACAGGGGGGGGAACACTGAAGCTTTCTTT
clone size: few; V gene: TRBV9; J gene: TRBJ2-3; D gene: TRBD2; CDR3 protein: CASSVDILAGGVDTQYF; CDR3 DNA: TGTGCCAGCAGCGTAGACATACTAGCGGGGGGTGTTGATACGCAGTATTTT
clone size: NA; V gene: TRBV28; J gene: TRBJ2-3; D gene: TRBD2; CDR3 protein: CASSFGLAGGSSDTQYF; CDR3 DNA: TGTGCCAGCAGTTTTGGGCTAGCGGGGGGGAGCTCAGATACGCAGTATTTT
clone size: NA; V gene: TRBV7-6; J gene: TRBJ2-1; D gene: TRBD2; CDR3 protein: CASSKTPATSGGSSPTYNEQFF; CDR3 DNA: TGTGCCAGCAGCAAAACCCCGGCGACTAGCGGGGGGTCGTCCCCCACCTACAATGAGCAGTTCTTC
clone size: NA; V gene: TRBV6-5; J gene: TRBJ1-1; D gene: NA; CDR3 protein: CASSVTEKAFF; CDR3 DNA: TGTGCCAGCAGCGTCACCGAGAAGGCTTTCTTT
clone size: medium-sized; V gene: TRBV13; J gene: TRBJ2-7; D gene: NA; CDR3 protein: CASSPRSGYREQYF; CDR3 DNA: TGTGCCAGCAGCCCGAGGAGCGGGTACCGCGAGCAGTACTTC
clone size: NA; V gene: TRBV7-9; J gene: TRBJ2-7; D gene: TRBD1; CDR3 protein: CASSLSDRGEQYF; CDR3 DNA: TGTGCCAGCAGCTTGTCCGACAGGGGCGAGCAGTACTTC
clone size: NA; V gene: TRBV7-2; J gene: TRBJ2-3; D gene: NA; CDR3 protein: CASSLSRRFTDTQYF; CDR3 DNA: TGTGCCAGCAGCTTAAGTCGGCGGTTCACAGATACGCAGTATTTT
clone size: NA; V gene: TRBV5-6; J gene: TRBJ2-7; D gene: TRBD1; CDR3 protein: CASSPRDSSYEQYF; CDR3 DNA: TGTGCCAGCAGCCCCCGGGACAGCTCCTACGAGCAGTACTTC
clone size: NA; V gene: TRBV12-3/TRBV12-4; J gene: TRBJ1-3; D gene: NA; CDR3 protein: CASSPNGGNTIYF; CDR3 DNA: TGTGCCAGCAGCCCGAACGGTGGAAACACCATATATTTT
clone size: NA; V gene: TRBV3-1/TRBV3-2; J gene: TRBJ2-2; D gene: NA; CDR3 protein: CASTHRAANTGELFF; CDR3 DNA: TGTGCCAGCACCCACAGGGCCGCGAACACCGGGGAGCTGTTTTTT
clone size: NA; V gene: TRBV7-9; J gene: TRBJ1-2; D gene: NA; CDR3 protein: CASGGTAYGYTF; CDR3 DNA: TGTGCCAGCGGCGGGACGGCGTATGGCTACACCTTC